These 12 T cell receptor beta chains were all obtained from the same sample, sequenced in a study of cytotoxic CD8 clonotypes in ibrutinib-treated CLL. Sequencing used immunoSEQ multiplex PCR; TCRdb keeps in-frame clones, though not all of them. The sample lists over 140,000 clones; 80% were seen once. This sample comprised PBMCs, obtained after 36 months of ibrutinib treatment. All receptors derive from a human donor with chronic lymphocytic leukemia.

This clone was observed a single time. The CDR3 spells CASSRDSNQPQHF. The CDR3 DNA sequence: TGTGCCAGCAGTCGGGACAGCAATCAGCCCCAGCATTTT. The chain links TRBV5-8 to TRBJ1-5; maybe TRBD1 (5 bases). Trimming shortened V by 5 bases and J by 1 base, and 7 bases separated the two germline ends. In germline, CDR1 is SGHTS, CDR2 YDEGEE. The CDR3 is made up of 13 amino acids.

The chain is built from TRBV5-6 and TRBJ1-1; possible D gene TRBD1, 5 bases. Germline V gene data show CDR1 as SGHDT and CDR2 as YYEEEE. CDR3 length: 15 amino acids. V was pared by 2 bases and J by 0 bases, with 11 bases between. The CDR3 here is CASSFYRGMNTEAFF. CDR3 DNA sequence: TGTGCCAGCAGCTTCTATCGGGGGATGAACACTGAAGCTTTCTTT.

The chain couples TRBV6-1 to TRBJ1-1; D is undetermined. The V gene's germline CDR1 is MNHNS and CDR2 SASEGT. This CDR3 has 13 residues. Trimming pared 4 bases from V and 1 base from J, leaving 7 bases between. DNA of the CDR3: TGTGCCAGCAGTGGTTTCTGGAACACTGAAGCTTTCTTT. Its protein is CASSGFWNTEAFF.

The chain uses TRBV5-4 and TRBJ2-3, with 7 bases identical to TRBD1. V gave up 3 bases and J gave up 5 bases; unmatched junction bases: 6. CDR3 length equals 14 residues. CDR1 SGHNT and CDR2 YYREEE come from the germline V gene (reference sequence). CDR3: CASSSRQGLDTQYF. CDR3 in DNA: TGTGCCAGCAGCTCGAGACAGGGCCTAGATACGCAGTATTTT.

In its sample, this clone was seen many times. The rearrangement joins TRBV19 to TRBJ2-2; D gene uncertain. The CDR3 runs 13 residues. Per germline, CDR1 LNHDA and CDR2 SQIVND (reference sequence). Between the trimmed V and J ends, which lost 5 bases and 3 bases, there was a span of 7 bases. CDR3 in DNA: TGTGCCAGTAGTCGTAGTTACACCGGGGAGCTGTTTTTT. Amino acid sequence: CASSRSYTGELFF.

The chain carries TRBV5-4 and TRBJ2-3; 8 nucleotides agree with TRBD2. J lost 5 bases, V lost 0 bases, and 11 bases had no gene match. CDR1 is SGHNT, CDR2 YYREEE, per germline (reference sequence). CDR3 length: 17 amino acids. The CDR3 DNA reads TGTGCCAGCAGCTTGGATCTGACGGGGGGGACGCGAGATACGCAGTATTTT. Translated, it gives CASSLDLTGGTRDTQYF.

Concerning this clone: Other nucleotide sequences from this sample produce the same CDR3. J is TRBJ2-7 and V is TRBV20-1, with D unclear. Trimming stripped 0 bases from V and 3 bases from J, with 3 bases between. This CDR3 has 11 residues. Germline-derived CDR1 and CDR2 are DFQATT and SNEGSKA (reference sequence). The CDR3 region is CSARDNYEQYF. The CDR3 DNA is TGCAGTGCTAGAGATAACTACGAGCAGTACTTC.

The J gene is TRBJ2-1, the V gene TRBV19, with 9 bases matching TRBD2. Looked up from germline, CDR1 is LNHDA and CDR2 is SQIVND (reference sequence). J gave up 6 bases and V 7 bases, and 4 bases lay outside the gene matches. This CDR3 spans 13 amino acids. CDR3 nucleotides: TGTGCCAGTACCAGCGGGAGGATCAATGAGCAGTTCTTC. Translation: CASTSGRINEQFF. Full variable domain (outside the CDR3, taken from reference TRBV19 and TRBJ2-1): DGGITQSPKYLFRKEGQNVTLSCEQNLNHDAMYWYRQDPGQGLRLIYYSQIVNDFQKGDIAEGYSVSREKKESFPLTVTSAQKNPTAFYLCASTSGRINEQFFGPGTRLTVL.

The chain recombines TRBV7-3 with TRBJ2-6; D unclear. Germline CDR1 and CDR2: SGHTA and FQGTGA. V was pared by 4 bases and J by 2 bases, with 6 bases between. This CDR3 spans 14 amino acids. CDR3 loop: CASSSTPGANVLTF. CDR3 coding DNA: TGTGCCAGCAGCTCTACTCCTGGGGCCAACGTCCTGACTTTC. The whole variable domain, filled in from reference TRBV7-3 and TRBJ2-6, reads GAGVSQTPSNKVTEKGKYVELRCDPISGHTALYWYRQSLGQGPEFLIYFQGTGAADDSGLPNDRFFAVRPEGSVSTLKIQRTERGDSAVYLCASSSTPGANVLTFGAGSRLTVL.

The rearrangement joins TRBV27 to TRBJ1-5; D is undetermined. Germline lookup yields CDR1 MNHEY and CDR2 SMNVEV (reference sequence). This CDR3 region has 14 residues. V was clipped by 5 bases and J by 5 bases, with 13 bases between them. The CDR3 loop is CASSGVMGYQPQHF. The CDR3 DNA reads TGTGCCAGCAGTGGGGTCATGGGGTATCAGCCCCAGCATTTT.

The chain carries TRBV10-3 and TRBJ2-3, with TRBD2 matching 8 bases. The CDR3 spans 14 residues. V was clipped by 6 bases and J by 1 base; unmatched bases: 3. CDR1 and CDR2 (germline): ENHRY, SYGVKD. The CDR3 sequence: CAIRGREGTDTQYF. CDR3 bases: TGTGCCATCAGGGGGCGGGAGGGCACAGATACGCAGTATTTT.

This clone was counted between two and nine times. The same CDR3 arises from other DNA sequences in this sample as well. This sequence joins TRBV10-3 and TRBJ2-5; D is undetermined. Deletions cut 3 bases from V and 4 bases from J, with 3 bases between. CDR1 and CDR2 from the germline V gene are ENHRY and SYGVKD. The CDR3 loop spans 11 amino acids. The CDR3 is CAISELETQYF. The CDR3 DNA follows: TGTGCCATCAGTGAATTAGAGACCCAGTACTTC.